This T cell receptor beta chain was captured in a study of blood T cell repertoires in COVID-19. Study information: COVID-19 samples, acute and convalescent, were from the United States, Italy and Spain.

Method: immunoSEQ multiplex PCR; TCRdb's copy keeps in-frame clones and lacks some. The sample lists over 350,000 clones, 85% to 90% occurring once. V lost 6 bases, J lost 5 bases, and 22 bases lay in between. The germline V gene encodes CDR1 SGHDN and CDR2 FVKESK. The CDR3 runs 16 residues. The clonotype originates from a woman between 25 and 40 years old with acute or convalescent COVID-19. V gene TRBV14 combines with J gene TRBJ2-5, with TRBD2 as a possible D gene (6 bases). Sample: peripheral blood. The CDR3: CASSDWRDSRGETQYF. In nucleotides, the CDR3 is TGTGCCAGCAGTGATTGGCGGGACTCCCGAGGGGAGACCCAGTACTTC.